This T cell receptor (beta chain) stems from a study of regulatory T cells in long-lasting Graves disease. As for the study in general: Treatment with antithyroid drugs for over 5 years, together with positive TSH receptor antibodies, meant persistent Graves' disease.

The study, taken as a whole, reports: Small sample size may have lowered accuracy.

The table lists this clonotype with many counts. The antigen is undetermined. Construction of TCR beta libraries relied on iRepertoire HTBI primers and on Arm-PCR targeting CDR3 regions. One entry per CDR3 protein results from TCRdb running MiXCR on the multiplex PCR reads. The sample comprises 430,000 or so distinct CDR3 sequences, roughly a fifth of which are singletons, and about 13% rests with the top ten. Sample time point: persistent/refractory GD, antithyroid drugs over 5 years with positive TRAb. Researchers made the TCR library from RNA that was extracted from PBMCs. Patients met American Thyroid Association criteria for Graves' disease. This TCR was recovered from a female donor with Graves disease. The sample consisted of peripheral blood mononuclear cells (PBMCs), taken when the disease was refractory, from a patient treated with antithyroid drugs.

CDR3 nucleotides: TGTGCCACCATTAACAGGGGGCCAACATACGAGCAGTACTTC. It specifies CATINRGPTYEQYF. V is TRBV28 and J is TRBJ2-7; 9 bases fit TRBD1. The V and J ends lost 10 bases and 4 bases, in that order; junction bases with no gene match: 11. CDR3 size: 14 residues. Per the germline V gene, CDR1 is MDHEN and CDR2 is SYDVKM.